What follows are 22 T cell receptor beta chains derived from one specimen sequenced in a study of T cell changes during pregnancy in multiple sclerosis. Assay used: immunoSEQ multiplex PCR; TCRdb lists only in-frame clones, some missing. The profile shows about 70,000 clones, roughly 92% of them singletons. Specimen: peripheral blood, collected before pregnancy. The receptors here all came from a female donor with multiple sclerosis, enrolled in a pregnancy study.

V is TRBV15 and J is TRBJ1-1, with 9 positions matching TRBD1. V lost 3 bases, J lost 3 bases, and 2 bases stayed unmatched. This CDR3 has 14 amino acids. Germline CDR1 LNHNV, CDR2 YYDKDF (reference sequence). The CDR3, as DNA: TGTGCCACCAGCAGTCGGGACAGGGACACTGAAGCTTTCTTT. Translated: CATSSRDRDTEAFF.

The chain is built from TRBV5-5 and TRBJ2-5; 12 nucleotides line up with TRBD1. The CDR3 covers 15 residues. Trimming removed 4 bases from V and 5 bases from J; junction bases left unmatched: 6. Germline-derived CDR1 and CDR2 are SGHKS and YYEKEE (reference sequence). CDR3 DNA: TGTGCCAGCAGCAAGGGACAGGGGGCAACGGAGACCCAGTACTTC. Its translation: CASSKGQGATETQYF.

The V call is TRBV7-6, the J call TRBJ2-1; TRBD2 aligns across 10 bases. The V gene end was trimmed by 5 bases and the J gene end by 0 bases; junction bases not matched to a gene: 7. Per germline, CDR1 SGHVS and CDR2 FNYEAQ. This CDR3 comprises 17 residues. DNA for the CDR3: TGTGCCAGCAGCACCCCTAGCGGGAGAGTCTCCTACAATGAGCAGTTCTTC. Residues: CASSTPSGRVSYNEQFF.

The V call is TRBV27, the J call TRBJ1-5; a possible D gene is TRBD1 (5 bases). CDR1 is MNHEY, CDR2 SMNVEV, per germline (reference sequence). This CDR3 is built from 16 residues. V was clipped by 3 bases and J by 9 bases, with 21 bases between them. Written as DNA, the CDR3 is TGTGCCAGCAGTTTGTCGACGGGACTTTCAATGGGGCCCCAGCATTTT. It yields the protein CASSLSTGLSMGPQHF.

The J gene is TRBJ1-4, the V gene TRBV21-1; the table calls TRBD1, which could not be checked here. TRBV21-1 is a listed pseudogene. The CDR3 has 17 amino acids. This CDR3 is CASAYGTGLAALEKLFF. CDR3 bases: TGTGCCAGCGCCTACGGGACAGGGCTGGCTGCGCTTGAAAAACTGTTTTTT.

The chain's CDR3 is CASSISSGDEQFF. Written as DNA, the CDR3 is TGTGCCAGTAGTATCTCCTCGGGAGATGAGCAGTTCTTC. This rearrangement joins TRBV19 to TRBJ2-1; D is possibly TRBD2 (6 bases). The CDR3 contains 13 residues. Trimming stripped 3 bases from V and 8 bases from J, with 11 bases between. Germline assignment: CDR1 LNHDA and CDR2 SQIVND (reference sequence).

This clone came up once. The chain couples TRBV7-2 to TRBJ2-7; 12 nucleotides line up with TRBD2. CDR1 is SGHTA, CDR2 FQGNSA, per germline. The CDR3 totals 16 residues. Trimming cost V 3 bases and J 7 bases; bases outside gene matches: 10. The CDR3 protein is CASSLGLAGGPREQYF. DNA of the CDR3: TGTGCCAGCAGCTTGGGTCTAGCGGGAGGGCCAAGGGAGCAGTACTTC.

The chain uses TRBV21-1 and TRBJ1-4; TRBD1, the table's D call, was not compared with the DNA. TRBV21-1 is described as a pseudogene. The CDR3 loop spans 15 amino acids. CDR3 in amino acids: CASSKSWTGAGKLFF. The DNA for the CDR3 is TGTGCCAGCAGTAAAAGTTGGACAGGGGCGGGAAAACTGTTTTTT.

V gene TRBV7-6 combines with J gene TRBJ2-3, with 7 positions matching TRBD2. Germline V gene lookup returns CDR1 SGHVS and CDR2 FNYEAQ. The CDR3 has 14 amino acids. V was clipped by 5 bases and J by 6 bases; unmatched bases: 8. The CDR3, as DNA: TGTGCCAGCAGCCAATGGGCGGGGGTGGATACGCAGTATTTT. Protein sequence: CASSQWAGVDTQYF.

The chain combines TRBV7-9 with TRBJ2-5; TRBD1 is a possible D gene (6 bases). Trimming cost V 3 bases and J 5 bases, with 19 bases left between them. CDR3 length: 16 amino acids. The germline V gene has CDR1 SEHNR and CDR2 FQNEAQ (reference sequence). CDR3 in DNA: TGTGCCAGCAGCTTCCCATCTGCGGACAGCGCGGAGACCCAGTACTTC. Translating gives CASSFPSADSAETQYF. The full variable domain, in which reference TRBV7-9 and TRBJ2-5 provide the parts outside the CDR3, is DTGVSQNPRHKITKRGQNVTFRCDPISEHNRLYWYRQTLGQGPEFLTYFQNEAQLEKSRLLSDRFSAERPKGSFSTLEIQRTEQGDSAMYLCASSFPSADSAETQYFGPGTRLLVL.

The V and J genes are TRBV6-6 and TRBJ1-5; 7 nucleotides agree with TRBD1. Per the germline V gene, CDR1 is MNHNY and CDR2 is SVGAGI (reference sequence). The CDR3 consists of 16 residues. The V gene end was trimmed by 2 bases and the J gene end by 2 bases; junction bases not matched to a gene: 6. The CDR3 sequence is CASSYGGQAGNQPQHF. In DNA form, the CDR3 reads TGTGCCAGCAGTTACGGCGGACAGGCTGGCAATCAGCCCCAGCATTTT.

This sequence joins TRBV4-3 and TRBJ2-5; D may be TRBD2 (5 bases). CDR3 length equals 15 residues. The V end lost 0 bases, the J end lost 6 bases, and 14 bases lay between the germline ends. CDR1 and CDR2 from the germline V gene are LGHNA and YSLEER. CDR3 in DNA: TGCGCCAGCAGCCAAGATTGGGCTAGCTCCAAGACCCAGTACTTC. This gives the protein CASSQDWASSKTQYF.

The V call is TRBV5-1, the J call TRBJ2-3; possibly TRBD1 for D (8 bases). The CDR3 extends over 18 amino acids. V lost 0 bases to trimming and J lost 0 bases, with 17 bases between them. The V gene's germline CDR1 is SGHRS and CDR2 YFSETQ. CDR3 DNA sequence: TGCGCCAGCAGCTTGGCCGGACAGGGAGGGAGGAGCACAGATACGCAGTATTTT. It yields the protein CASSLAGQGGRSTDTQYF. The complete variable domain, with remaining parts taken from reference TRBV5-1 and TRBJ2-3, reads KAGVTQTPRYLIKTRGQQVTLSCSPISGHRSVSWYQQTPGQGLQFLFEYFSETQRNKGNFPGRFSGRQFSNSRSEMNVSTLELGDSALYLCASSLAGQGGRSTDTQYFGPGTRLTVL.

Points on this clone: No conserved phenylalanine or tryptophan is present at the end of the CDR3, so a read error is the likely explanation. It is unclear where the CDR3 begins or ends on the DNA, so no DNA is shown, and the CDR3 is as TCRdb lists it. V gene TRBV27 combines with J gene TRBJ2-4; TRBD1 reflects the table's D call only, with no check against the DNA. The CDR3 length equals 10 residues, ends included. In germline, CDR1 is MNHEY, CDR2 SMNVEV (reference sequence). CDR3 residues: CASRDNGLFI.

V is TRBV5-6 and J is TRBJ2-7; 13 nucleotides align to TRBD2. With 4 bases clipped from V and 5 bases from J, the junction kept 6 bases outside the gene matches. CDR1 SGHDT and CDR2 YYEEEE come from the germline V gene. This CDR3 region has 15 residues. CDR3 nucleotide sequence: TGTGCCAGCAGCAGGGGACTAGCGGGATGGGACGAGCAGTACTTC. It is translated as CASSRGLAGWDEQYF.

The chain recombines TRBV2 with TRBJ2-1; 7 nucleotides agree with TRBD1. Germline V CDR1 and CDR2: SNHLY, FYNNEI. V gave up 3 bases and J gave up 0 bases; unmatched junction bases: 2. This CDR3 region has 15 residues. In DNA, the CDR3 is TGTGCCAGCAGTGAGTCAGGGGGCTCCTACAATGAGCAGTTCTTC. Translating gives CASSESGGSYNEQFF.

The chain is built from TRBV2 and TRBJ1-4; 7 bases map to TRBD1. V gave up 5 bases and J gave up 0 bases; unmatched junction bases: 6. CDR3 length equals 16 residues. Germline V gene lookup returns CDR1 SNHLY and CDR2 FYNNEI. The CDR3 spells CASSPGTAATNEKLFF. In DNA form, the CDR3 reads TGTGCCAGCAGTCCCGGGACAGCCGCAACTAATGAAAAACTGTTTTTT.

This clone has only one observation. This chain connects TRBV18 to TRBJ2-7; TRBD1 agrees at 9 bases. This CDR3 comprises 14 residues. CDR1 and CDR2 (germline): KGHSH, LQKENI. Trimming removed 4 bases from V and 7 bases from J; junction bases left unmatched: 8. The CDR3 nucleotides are TGTGCCAGCTCACAGGGACAGGGTTTAGGTGAGCAGTACTTC. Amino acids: CASSQGQGLGEQYF.

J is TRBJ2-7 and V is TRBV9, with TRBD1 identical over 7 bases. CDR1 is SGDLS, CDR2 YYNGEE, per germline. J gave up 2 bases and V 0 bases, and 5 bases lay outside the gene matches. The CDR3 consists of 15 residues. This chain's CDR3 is CASSVGRGSPYEQYF. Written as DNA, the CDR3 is TGTGCCAGCAGCGTAGGCAGGGGGTCCCCCTACGAGCAGTACTTC. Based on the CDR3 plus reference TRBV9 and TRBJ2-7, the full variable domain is DSGVTQTPKHLITATGQRVTLRCSPRSGDLSVYWYQQSLDQGLQFLIQYYNGEERAKGNILERFSAQQFPDLHSELNLSSLELGDSALYFCASSVGRGSPYEQYFGPGTRLTVT.

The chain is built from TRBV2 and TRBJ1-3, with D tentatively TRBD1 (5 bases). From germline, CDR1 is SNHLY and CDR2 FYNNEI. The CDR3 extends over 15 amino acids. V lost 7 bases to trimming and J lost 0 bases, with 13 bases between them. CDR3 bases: TGTGCCAGCATCCCCGGACACTACTCTGGAAACACCATATATTTT. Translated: CASIPGHYSGNTIYF.

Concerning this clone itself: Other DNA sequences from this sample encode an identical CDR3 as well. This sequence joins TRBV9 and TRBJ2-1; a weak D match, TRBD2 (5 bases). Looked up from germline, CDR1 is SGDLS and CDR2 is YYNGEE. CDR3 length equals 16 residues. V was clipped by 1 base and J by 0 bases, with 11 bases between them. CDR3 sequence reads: CASSVRSGSSYNEQFF. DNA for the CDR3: TGTGCCAGCAGCGTACGGAGTGGGAGCTCCTACAATGAGCAGTTCTTC.

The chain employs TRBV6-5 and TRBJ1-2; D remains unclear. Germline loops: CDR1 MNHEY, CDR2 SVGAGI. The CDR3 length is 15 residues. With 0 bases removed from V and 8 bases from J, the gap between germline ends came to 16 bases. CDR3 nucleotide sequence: TGTGCCAGCAGTTACTCGATCCTTTTTGAGGGCGGCTACACCTTC. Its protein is CASSYSILFEGGYTF.